This T cell receptor beta chain derives from a study of blood T cell repertoires in COVID-19. The overall study: Samples taken during acute and convalescent COVID-19 were collected in the United States, Italy and Spain.

Original processing methods: Scientists estimated how many nucleated cells there were by amplifying reference gene primers. The repertoire was sequenced with immunoSEQ multiplex PCR; TCRdb's copy has only in-frame clones and lacks some. The V and J calls and the clone size are those of that table, but D and trimming were determined from the DNA. The table lists 150,000 to 170,000 clones, approximately 73% of them singletons. The CDR3 is 14 amino acids. The V gene's germline CDR1 is SGHRS and CDR2 YFSETQ. The J segment lost 2 bases and the V segment lost 6 bases, leaving 5 bases of the junction unmatched.

The V and J genes are TRBV5-1 and TRBJ2-3; 8 bases line up with TRBD1. The clonotype comes from a woman older than 75 with acute or convalescent COVID-19. Input material: peripheral blood. The CDR3 sequence is CASKVQGVTDTQYF. CDR3 coding DNA: TGCGCCAGCAAGGTACAGGGGGTCACAGATACGCAGTATTTT.